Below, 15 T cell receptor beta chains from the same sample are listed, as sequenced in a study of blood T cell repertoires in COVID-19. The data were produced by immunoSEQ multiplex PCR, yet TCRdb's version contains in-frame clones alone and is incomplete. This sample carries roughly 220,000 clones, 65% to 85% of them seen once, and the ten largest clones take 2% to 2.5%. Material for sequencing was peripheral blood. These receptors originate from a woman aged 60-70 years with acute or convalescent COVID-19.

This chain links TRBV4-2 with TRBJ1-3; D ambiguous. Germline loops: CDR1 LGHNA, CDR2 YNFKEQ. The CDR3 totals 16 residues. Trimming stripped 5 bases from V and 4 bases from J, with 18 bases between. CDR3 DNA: TGTGCCAGCAGCACAGCCGTGTGGCCGGGAGGAAACACCATATATTTT. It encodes CASSTAVWPGGNTIYF.

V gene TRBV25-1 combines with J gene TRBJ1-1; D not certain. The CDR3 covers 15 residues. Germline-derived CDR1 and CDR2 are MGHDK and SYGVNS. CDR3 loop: CAQSWAALVNTEAFF. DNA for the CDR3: TGTGCTCAAAGTTGGGCAGCCCTTGTGAACACTGAAGCTTTCTTT.

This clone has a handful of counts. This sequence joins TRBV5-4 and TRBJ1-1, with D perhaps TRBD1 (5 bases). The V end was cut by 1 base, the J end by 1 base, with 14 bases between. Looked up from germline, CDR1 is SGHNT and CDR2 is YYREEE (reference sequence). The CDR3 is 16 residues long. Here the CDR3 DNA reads TGTGCCAGCAGCTTGTCGGCCAGGGTTCAGAACACTGAAGCTTTCTTT. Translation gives CASSLSARVQNTEAFF.

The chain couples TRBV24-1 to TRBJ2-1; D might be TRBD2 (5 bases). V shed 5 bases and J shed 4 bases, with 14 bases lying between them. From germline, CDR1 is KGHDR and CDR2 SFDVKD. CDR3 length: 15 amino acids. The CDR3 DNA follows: TGTGCCACCAGTGGTTATTCGACGGGATACAATGAGCAGTTCTTC. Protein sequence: CATSGYSTGYNEQFF.

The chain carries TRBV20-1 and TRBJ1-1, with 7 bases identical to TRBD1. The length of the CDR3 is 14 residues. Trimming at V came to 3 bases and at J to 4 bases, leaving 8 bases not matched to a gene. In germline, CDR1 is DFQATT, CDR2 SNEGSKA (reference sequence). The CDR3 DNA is TGCAGTGCTAGTAGGGGACAGAACCCCACTGAAGCTTTCTTT. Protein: CSASRGQNPTEAFF.

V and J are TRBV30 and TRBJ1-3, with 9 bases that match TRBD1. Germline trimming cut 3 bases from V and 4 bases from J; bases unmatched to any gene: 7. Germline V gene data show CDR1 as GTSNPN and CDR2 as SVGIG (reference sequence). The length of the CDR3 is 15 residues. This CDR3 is CAWRPTGGAGNTIYF. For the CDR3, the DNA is TGTGCCTGGAGGCCCACAGGGGGCGCAGGAAACACCATATATTTT. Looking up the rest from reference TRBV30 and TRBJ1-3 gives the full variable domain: SQTIHQWPATLVQPVGSPLSLECTVEGTSNPNLYWYRQAAGRGLQLLFYSVGIGQISSEVPQNLSASRPQDRQFILSSKKLLLSDSGFYLCAWRPTGGAGNTIYFGEGSWLTVV.

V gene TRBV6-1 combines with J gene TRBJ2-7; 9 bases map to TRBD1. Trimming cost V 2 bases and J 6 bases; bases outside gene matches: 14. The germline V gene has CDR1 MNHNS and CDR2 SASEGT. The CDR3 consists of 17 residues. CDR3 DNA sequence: TGTGCCAGCAGTGAACGAGGGACAGGGAGTAGGACAACCGAGCAGTACTTC. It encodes CASSERGTGSRTTEQYF.

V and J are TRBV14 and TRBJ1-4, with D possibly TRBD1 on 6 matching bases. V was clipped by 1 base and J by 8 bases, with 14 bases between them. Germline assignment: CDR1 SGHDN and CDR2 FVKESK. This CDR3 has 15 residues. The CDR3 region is CASSQGGGRAEKLFF. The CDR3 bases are TGTGCCAGCAGCCAAGGGGGGGGGCGTGCGGAAAAACTGTTTTTT.

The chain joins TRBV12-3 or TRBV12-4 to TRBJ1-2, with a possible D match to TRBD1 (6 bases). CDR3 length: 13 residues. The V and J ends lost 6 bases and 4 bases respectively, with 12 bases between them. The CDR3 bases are TGTGCCAGCAGGCAGGACAGAACCTATGGCTACACCTTC. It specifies CASRQDRTYGYTF.

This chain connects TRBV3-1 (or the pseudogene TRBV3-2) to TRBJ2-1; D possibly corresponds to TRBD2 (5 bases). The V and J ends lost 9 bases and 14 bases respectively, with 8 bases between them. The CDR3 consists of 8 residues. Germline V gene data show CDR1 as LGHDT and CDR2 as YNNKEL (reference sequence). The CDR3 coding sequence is TGTGCCAGGACTAAGGAGTTCTTC. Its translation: CARTKEFF.

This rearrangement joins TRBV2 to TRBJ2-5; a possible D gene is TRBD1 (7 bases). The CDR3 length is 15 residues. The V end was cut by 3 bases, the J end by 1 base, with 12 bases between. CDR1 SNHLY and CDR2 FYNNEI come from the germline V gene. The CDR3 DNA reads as TGTGCCAGCAGTGATCGGGGGACAGCCCAAGAGACCCAGTACTTC. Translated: CASSDRGTAQETQYF. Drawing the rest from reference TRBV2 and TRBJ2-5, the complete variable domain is EPEVTQTPSHQVTQMGQEVILRCVPISNHLYFYWYRQILGQKVEFLVSFYNNEISEKSEIFDDQFSVERPDGSNFTLKIRSTKLEDSAMYFCASSDRGTAQETQYFGPGTRLLVL.

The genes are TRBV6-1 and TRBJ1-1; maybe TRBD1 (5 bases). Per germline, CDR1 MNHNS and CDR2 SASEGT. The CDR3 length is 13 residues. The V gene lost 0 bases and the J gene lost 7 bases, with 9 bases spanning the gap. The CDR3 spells CASSEARGYEAFF. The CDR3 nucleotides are TGTGCCAGCAGTGAAGCTCGGGGGTATGAAGCTTTCTTT.

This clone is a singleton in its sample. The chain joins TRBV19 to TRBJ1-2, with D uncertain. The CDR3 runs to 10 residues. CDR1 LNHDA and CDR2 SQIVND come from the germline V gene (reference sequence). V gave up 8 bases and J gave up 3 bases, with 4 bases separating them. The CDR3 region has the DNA TGTGCCAGTTCCGACTATGGCTACACCTTC. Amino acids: CASSDYGYTF.

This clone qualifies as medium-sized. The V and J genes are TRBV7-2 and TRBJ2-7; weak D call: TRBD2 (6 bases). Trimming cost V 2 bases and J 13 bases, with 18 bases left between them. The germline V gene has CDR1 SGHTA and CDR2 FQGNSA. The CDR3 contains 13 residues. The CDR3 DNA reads TGTGCCAGCAGCTTATTGTCGGGGGACGCCGCTTACTTC. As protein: CASSLLSGDAAYF.

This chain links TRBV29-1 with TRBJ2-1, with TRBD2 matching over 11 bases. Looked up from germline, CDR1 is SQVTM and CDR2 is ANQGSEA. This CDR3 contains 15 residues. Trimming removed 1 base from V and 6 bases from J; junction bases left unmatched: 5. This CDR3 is CSVEGLAGGLNEQFF. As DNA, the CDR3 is TGCAGCGTTGAAGGCTTAGCGGGGGGGCTCAATGAGCAGTTCTTC.